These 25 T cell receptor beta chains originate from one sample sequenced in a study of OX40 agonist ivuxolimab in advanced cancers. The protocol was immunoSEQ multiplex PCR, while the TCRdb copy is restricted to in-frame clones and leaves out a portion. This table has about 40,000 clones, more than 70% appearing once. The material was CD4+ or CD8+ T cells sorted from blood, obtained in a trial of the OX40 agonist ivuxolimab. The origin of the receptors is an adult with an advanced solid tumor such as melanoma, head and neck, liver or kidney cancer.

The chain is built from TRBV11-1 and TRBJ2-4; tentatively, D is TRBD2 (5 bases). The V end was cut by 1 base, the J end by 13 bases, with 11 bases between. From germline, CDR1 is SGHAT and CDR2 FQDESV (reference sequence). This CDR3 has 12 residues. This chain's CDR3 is CASSLGGPHQYF. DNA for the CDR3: TGTGCCAGCAGCTTAGGAGGGCCGCACCAGTACTTC. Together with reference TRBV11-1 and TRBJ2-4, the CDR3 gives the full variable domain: EAEVAQSPRYKITEKSQAVAFWCDPISGHATLYWYRQILGQGPELLVQFQDESVVDDSQLPKDRFSAERLKGVDSTLKIQPAELGDSAMYLCASSLGGPHQYFGAGTRLSVL.

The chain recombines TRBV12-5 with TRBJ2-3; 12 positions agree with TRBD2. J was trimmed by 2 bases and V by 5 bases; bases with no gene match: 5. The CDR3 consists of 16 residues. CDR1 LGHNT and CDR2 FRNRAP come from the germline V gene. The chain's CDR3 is CASGPGLAGHTDTQYF. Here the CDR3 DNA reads TGTGCTAGTGGTCCCGGACTAGCGGGGCACACAGATACGCAGTATTTT.

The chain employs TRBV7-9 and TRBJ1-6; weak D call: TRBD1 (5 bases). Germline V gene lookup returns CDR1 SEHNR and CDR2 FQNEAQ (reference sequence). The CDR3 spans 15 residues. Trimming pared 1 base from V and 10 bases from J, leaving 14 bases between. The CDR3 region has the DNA TGTGCCAGCAGCTTAGGGCAGGGAGCGAGGTCACCCCTCCACTTT. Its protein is CASSLGQGARSPLHF.

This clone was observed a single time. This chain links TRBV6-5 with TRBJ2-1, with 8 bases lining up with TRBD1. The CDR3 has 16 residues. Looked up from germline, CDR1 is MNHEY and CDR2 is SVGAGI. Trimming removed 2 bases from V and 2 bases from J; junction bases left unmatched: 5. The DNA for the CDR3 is TGTGCCAGCAGTTACGAGACAGGGGTCCCCTACAATGAGCAGTTCTTC. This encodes CASSYETGVPYNEQFF.

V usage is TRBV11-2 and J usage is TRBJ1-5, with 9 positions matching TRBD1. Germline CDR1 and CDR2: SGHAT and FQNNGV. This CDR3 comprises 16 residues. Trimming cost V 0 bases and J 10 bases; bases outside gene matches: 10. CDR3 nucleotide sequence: TGTGCCAGCAGCTTAGATGGAGGACAGGGGCCTCTACCCCAGCATTTT. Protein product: CASSLDGGQGPLPQHF.

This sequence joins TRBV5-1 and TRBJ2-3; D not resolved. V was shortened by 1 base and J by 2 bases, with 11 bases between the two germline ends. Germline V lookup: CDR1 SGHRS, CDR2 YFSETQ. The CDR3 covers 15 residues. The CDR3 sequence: CASSLRADYTDTQYF. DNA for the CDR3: TGCGCCAGCAGCTTGAGGGCGGATTACACAGATACGCAGTATTTT.

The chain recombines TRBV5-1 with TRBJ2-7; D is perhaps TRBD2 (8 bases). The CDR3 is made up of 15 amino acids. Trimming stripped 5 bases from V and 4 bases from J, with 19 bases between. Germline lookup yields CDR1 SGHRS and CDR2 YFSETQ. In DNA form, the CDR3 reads TGCGCCAGCAGAGAGGGGGCGGGGGGAGGGTACGAGCAGTACTTC. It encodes CASREGAGGGYEQYF.

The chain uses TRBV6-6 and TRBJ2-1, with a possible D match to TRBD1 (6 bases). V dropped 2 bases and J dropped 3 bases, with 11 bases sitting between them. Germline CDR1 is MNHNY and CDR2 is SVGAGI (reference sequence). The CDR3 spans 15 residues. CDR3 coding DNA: TGTGCCAGCAGTTACGATGAAGGGGGCTACAATGAGCAGTTCTTC. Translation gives CASSYDEGGYNEQFF.

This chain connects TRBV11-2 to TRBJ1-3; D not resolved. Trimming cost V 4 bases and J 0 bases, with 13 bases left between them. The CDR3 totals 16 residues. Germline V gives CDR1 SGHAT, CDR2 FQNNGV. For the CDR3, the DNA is TGTGCCAGCAGCTCAGGAATTAGGGTCTCTGGAAACACCATATATTTT. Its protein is CASSSGIRVSGNTIYF. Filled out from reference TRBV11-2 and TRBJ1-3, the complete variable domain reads EAGVAQSPRYKIIEKRQSVAFWCNPISGHATLYWYQQILGQGPKLLIQFQNNGVVDDSQLPKDRFSAERLKGVDSTLKIQPAKLEDSAVYLCASSSGIRVSGNTIYFGEGSWLTVV.

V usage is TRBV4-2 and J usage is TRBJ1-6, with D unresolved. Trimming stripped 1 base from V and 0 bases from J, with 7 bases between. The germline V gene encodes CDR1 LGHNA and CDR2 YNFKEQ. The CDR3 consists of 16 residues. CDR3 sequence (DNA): TGTGCCAGCAGCCAAGTGCCCCACTCCTATAATTCACCCCTCCACTTT. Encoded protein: CASSQVPHSYNSPLHF.

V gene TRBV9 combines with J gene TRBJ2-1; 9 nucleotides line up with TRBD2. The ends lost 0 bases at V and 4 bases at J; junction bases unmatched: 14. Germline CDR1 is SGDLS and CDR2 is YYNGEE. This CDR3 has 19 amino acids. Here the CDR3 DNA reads TGTGCCAGCAGCGTAGAGGGCGGGGGGGCTGTAAGTCGGTACAATGAGCAGTTCTTC. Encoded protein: CASSVEGGGAVSRYNEQFF.

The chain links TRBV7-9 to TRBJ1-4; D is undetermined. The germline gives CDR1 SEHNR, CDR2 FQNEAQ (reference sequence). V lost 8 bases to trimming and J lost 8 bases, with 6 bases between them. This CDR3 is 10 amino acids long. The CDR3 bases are TGTGCCAGCGATGCGGAAAAACTGTTTTTT. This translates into CASDAEKLFF.

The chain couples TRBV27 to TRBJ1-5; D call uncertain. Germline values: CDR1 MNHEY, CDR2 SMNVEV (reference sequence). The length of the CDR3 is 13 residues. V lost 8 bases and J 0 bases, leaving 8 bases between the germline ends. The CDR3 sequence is CASGSVSNQPQHF. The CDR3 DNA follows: TGTGCCAGCGGGTCGGTTAGCAATCAGCCCCAGCATTTT.

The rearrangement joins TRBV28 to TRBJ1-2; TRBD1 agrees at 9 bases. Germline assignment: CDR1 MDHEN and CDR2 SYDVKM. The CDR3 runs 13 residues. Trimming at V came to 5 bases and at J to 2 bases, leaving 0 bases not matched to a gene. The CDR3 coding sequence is TGTGCCAGCAGTGGGACAGGGAACTATGGCTACACCTTC. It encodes CASSGTGNYGYTF.

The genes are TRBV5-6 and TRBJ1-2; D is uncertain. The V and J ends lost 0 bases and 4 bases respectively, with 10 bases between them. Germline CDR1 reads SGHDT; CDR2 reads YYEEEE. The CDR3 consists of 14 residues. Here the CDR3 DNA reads TGTGCCAGCAGCTTGGGGGTGACAACCTATGGCTACACCTTC. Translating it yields CASSLGVTTYGYTF.

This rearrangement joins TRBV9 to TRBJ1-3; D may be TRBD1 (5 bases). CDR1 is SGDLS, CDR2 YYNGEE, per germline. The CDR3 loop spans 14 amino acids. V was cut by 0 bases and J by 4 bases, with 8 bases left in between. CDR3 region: CASSVEGEGNTIYF. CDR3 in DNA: TGTGCCAGCAGCGTAGAAGGGGAAGGAAACACCATATATTTT.

For the CDR3, the DNA is TGTGCCAGCAGCTTGACAACCGCCGGGACAGCGAACACCGGGGAGCTGTTTTTT. Translating gives CASSLTTAGTANTGELFF. The V and J genes are TRBV7-8 and TRBJ2-2, with 7 bases matching TRBD1. Germline V gene sequence: CDR1 SGHVS, CDR2 FQNEAQ. The CDR3 has 18 residues. Trimming at V came to 3 bases and at J to 0 bases, leaving 10 bases not matched to a gene.

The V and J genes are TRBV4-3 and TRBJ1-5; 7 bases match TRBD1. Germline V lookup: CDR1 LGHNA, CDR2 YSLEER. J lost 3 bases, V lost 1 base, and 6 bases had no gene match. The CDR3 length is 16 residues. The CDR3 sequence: CASSQVGTEINQPQHF. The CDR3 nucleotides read TGCGCCAGCAGCCAAGTTGGGACAGAAATCAATCAGCCCCAGCATTTT.

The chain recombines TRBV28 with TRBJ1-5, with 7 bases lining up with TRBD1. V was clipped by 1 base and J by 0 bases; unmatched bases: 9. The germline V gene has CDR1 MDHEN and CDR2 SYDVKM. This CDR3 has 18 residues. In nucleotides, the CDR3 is TGTGCCAGCAGTTTATCCCGGGACAGAAGATATAGCAATCAGCCCCAGCATTTT. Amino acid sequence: CASSLSRDRRYSNQPQHF.

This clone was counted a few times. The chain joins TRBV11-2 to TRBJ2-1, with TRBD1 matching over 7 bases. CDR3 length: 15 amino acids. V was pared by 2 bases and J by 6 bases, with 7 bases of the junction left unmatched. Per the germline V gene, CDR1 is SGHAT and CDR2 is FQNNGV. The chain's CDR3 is CASSLRQGEGNEQFF. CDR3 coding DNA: TGTGCCAGCAGCTTACGACAGGGTGAGGGCAATGAGCAGTTCTTC.

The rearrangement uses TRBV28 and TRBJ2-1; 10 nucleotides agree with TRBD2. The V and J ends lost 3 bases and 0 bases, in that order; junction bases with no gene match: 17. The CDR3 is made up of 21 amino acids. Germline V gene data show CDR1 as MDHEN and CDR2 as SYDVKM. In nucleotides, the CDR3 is TGTGCCAGCAGTTTTTTCGATTTGCTGTTGGAGCGGGGGGGCTCCTACAATGAGCAGTTCTTC. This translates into CASSFFDLLLERGGSYNEQFF.

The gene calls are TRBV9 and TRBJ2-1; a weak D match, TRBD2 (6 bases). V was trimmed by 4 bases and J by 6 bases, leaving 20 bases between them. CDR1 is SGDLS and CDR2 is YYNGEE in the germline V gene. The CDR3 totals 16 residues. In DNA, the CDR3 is TGTGCCAGCAGCCTTGGAGGAGGGAACCTGGTCAATGAGCAGTTCTTC. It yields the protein CASSLGGGNLVNEQFF.

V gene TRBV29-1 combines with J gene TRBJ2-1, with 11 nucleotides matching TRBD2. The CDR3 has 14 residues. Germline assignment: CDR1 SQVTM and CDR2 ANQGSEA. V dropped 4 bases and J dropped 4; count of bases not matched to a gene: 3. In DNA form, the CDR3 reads TGCAGCGTTGTTAGCGGGGGGGCGTACAATGAGCAGTTCTTC. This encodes CSVVSGGAYNEQFF.

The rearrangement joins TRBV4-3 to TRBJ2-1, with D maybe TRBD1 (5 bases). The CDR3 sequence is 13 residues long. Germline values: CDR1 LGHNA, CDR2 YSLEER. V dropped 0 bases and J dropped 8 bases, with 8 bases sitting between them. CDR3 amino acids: CASSQDKGHEQFF. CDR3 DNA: TGCGCCAGCAGCCAAGATAAGGGGCATGAGCAGTTCTTC.

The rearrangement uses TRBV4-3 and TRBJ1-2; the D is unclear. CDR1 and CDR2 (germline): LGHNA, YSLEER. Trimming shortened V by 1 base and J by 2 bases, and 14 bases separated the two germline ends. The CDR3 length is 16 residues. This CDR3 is CASSQGIVGGNYGYTF. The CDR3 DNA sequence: TGCGCCAGCAGCCAAGGAATCGTCGGCGGGAACTATGGCTACACCTTC.